This T cell receptor beta chain was found in a study of blood T cell repertoires in COVID-19. Under the authors' procedure: Estimation of nucleated cell counts relied on the amplification of reference gene primers. The protocol was immunoSEQ multiplex PCR, while the TCRdb copy is restricted to in-frame clones and leaves out a portion. For V, J and clone size, that table is used; D and trimming come from the DNA. The profile covers fewer than 300,000 clones, with around 80% appearing a single time and 5% taken by the ten largest. CDR1 is LGHDT and CDR2 is YNNKEL in the germline V gene (reference sequence). This CDR3 has 16 residues. V lost 4 bases to trimming and J lost 4 bases; unmatched junction nucleotides: 7. The study drew participants aged roughly 18 to 95 years from approximately 25 US areas. Within the 2 weeks before study entry, each person in the exposed group met a COVID-19 case.

The sample consisted of PBMCs or T cells enriched from blood (not recorded which). The genes are TRBV3-1 (or the pseudogene TRBV3-2) and TRBJ2-5; 12 bases fit TRBD2. The source of this sequence is a man aged 35 to 55 who had been exposed to COVID-19. CDR3 DNA sequence: TGTGCCAGCAGCCCCCCAATACTAGCGGGAGGAGAGACCCAGTACTTC. Protein: CASSPPILAGGETQYF.